This TCR beta chain is drawn from a study of PD-L1 blockade in urothelial cancer. Time point described: pretreatment peripheral blood. The germline V and J ends were trimmed by 11 bases and 11 bases, with 19 bases remaining between them. The CDR3 contains 12 residues. Germline V gene data show CDR1 as MNHNS and CDR2 as SASEGT. In each PCR, synthetic TCR analog templates were spiked in. Assay: immunoSEQ multiplex PCR; the TCRdb copy retains only in-frame clones and omits some. The table includes just under 40,000 clones, just over 90% detected once. The chain uses TRBV6-1 and TRBJ1-5; D is perhaps TRBD1 (6 bases). The clonotype comes from a woman aged 55 to 70 with urothelial cancer. The sequencing used PBMCs, collected around atezolizumab (anti-PD-L1) treatment. Here the CDR3 DNA reads TGTGCCGGCGGGGGGGCGCGGGTGGCCCAGCATTTT. As protein: CAGGGARVAQHF.